Sequencing of this TCR beta chain was carried out in a study of regulatory T cells in long-lasting Graves disease. General observations from the study: Accuracy might have suffered from few samples. Lower TCR diversity was seen in persistent Graves' patients than in newly diagnosed ones.

Sequencing libraries for TCR beta were prepared with iRepertoire HTBI primers and Arm-PCR of CDR3 regions. TCRdb independently ran MiXCR on the multiplex PCR reads; one entry per CDR3 protein. Of 400,000 to 500,000 distinct CDR3 sequences in the sample, 22% were seen once. Concerning this clonotype itself: Its target is not known.

The time point denotes: persistent/refractory GD, antithyroid drugs over 5 years with positive TRAb. PBMC-extracted RNA yielded the TCR library. The origin of this receptor is a female donor with Graves disease. Material: peripheral blood mononuclear cells (PBMCs), obtained when the disease was refractory, from a patient treated with antithyroid drugs.

CDR3 bases: TGTGCCAGCAGCTTGGGGCTAGGGGTGAACACCGGGGAGCTGTTTTTT. It is translated as CASSLGLGVNTGELFF. The rearrangement uses TRBV7-9 and TRBJ2-2; weak D call: TRBD1 (5 bases). The V end was cut by 3 bases, the J end by 1 base, with 12 bases between. Germline V lookup: CDR1 SEHNR, CDR2 FQNEAQ (reference sequence). This CDR3 region has 16 residues. Full variable domain (missing parts from reference TRBV7-9 and TRBJ2-2): DTGVSQNPRHKITKRGQNVTFRCDPISEHNRLYWYRQTLGQGPEFLTYFQNEAQLEKSRLLSDRFSAERPKGSFSTLEIQRTEQGDSAMYLCASSLGLGVNTGELFFGEGSRLTVL.